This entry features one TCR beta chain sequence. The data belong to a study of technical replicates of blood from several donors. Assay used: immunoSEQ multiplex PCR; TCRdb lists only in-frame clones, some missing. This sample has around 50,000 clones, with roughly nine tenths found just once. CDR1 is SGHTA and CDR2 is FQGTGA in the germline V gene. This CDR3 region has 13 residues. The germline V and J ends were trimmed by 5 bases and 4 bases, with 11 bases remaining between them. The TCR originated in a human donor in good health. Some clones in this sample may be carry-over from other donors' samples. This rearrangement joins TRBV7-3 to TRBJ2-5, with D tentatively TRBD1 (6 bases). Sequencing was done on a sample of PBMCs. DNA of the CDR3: TGTGCCAGCAGCCGAGGGGGTAGAGAGACCCAGTACTTC. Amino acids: CASSRGGRETQYF.